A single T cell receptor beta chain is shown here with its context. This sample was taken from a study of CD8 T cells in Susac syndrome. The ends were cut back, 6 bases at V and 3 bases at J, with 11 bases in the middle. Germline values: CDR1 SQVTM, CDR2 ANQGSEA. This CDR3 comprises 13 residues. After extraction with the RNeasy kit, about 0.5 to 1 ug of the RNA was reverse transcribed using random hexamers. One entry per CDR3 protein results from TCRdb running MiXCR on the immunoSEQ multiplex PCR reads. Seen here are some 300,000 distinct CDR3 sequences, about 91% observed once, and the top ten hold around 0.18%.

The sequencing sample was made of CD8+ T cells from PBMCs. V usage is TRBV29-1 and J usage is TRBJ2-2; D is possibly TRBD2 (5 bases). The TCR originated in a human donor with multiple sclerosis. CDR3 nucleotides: TGCAGCGTCTTCTACGGGGACACCGGGGAGCTGTTTTTT. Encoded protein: CSVFYGDTGELFF.